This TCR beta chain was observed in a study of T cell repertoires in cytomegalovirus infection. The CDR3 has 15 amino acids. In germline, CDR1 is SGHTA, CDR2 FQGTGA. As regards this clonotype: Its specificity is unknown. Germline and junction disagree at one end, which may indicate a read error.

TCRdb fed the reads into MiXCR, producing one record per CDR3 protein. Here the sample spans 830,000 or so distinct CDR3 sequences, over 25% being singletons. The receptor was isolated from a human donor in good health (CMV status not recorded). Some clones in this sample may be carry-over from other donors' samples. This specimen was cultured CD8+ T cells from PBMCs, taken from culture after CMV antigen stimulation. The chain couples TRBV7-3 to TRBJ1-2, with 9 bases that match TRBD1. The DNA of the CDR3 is TGTGCCAGCAGCTTATCTTCTTCGAGGGACAGGGAGTCTTTCTTC. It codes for CASSLSSSRDRESFF.